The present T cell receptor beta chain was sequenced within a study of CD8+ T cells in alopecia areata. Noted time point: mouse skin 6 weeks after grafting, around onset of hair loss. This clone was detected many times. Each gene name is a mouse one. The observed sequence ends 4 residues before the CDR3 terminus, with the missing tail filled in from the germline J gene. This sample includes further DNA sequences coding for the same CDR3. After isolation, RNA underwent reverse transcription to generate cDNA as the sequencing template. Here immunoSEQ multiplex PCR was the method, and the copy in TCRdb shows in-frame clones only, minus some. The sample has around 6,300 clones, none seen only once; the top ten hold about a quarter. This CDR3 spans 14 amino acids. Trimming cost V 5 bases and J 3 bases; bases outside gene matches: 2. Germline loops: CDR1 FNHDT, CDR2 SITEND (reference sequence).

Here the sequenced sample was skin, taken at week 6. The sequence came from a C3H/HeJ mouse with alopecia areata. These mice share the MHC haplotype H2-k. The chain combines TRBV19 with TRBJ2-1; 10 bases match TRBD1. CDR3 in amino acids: CASSRTGGYAEQFF. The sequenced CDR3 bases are TGTGCCAGCAGCAGGACAGGGGGCTATGCT.